This TCR beta chain was sequenced during a study of blood T cell repertoires in COVID-19. The overall study: Samples of COVID-19 (acute and convalescent) were obtained from the United States, Italy and Spain.

CDR3 length: 15 amino acids. Germline CDR1 is SEHNR and CDR2 is FQNEAQ (reference sequence). With V trimmed by 5 bases and J by 3 bases, 10 bases remained unmatched. This clone was counted a few times. In the original workflow: Cell counts per sample came from amplifying reference gene primers. The repertoire was sequenced with immunoSEQ multiplex PCR; TCRdb's copy has only in-frame clones and lacks some. V, J and clone size reflect that table, while D and trimming were determined from the DNA. The sample lists about 200,000 clones; 60% to 85% were seen once. Specimen: peripheral blood. The J gene is TRBJ2-7, the V gene TRBV7-9; 7 bases map to TRBD1. This receptor was obtained from a woman between 65 and 79 years old with acute or convalescent COVID-19. CDR3 region: CASSPTAGTDYEQYF. DNA for the CDR3: TGTGCCAGCAGCCCAACGGCCGGGACAGACTACGAGCAGTACTTC.